Listed below are T cell receptor beta chains from one sample, sequenced in a study of T cell changes during pregnancy in multiple sclerosis. Produced via immunoSEQ multiplex PCR; TCRdb's table is partial and in-frame only. The repertoire holds roughly 97,000 clones, about nine tenths seen once, with approximately 0.8% in the top ten. The sample was peripheral blood, taken in the second trimester of pregnancy. The receptors originated from a female donor in good health, enrolled as a control in a pregnancy study. Both conserved end residues are part of each CDR3. The D gene is left open where the match is weak. A clone size is listed for some rows: how often the clone was seen (once, few, many), or a class if it is expanded.

d_call clone_size j_call v_call cdr3_nt cdr3_aa
. . TRBJ2-2 TRBV5-4 TGTGCCAGCAGTGGTTCAACAGGCTATAACACCGGGGAGCTGTTTTTT CASSGSTGYNTGELFF
. . TRBJ2-5 TRBV18 TGTGCCAGCTCACCACAGAGAGAGACCCAGTACTTC CASSPQRETQYF
. . TRBJ2-5 TRBV7-9 TGTGCCAGCAGCTTAGCAAGGCAGGGGATAGAGACCCAGTACTTC CASSLARQGIETQYF
. . TRBJ1-1 TRBV5-4 TGTGCCAGCAGCCCTCTGGAAGGAGCAAGGACTGAAGCTTTCTTT CASSPLEGARTEAFF
TRBD2 . TRBJ2-7 TRBV7-9 TGTGCCAGCGTAGCGGGAAGCTCCTACGAGCAGTACTTC CASVAGSSYEQYF
. . TRBJ1-1 TRBV27 TGTGCCAGCAGCCCGGGACTGATGAACACTGAAGCTTTCTTT CASSPGLMNTEAFF
TRBD1 . TRBJ2-7 TRBV27 TGTGCCAGCAGTTTAGGCCGGGACAGGTTAACCTACGAGCAGTACTTC CASSLGRDRLTYEQYF
. . TRBJ2-1 TRBV5-1 TGCGCCAGCAGCCTCACATCCAATGAGCAGTTCTTC CASSLTSNEQFF
. . TRBJ1-5 TRBV30 TGTGCCTGGAGTGTCTTACGCTCAGGTCAGCCCCAGCATTTT CAWSVLRSGQPQHF
. . TRBJ2-5 TRBV9 TGTGCCAGCAGCGTAGGCCCAGACGGGTTGAGCCAAGAGACCCAGTACTTC CASSVGPDGLSQETQYF
TRBD2 . TRBJ2-5 TRBV7-9 TGTGCCAGCAGCTTAGAAGGGAGGGAAGAGACCCAGTACTTC CASSLEGREETQYF
. . TRBJ2-3 TRBV9 TGTGCCAGCAGCCCAGGGACTGTCCACACAGATACGCAGTATTTT CASSPGTVHTDTQYF
TRBD2 . TRBJ2-2 TRBV5-1 TGCGCCAGCAGCACCAGACTAGCGTTAAACACCGGGGAGCTGTTTTTT CASSTRLALNTGELFF
TRBD2 . TRBJ2-1 TRBV2 TGTGCCAGCAGTCTGGGACTAGCGGGAGGGCCCCTTTCCTACAATGAGCAGTTCTTC CASSLGLAGGPLSYNEQFF
. . TRBJ1-1 TRBV4-3 TGCGCCAGCAGCCAAGTTTCAGGGCCACCGTCCACTGAAGCTTTCTTT CASSQVSGPPSTEAFF
TRBD1 . TRBJ2-1 TRBV6-4 TGTGCCAGCAGTGACGGGACAGGGGGCAGAGAGCAGTTCTTC CASSDGTGGREQFF
. . TRBJ1-1 TRBV12-5 TGTGCTAGTGGTTTGAAATTGAGGGGGGAGGGGATCTCAGAAATGAACACTGAAGCTTTCTTT CASGLKLRGEGISEMNTEAFF
TRBD1 few TRBJ1-1 TRBV6-5 TGTGCCAGCAGTTTCACAGGGGCTGAAGCTTTCTTT CASSFTGAEAFF
TRBD2 . TRBJ2-1 TRBV5-1 TGCGCCAGCAGCTTGGCCGGAGGACTAGGAGGTTTGGGTGAGCAGTTCTTC CASSLAGGLGGLGEQFF
. . TRBJ1-6 TRBV7-2 TGTGCCAGCAGCCCCCCGCAGGGCGGATCCTATAATTCACCCCTCCACTTT CASSPPQGGSYNSPLHF
. . TRBJ1-6 TRBV6-6 TGTGCCAGCACCCGGTCTGACAGGATTAATTCACCCCTCCACTTT CASTRSDRINSPLHF
. . TRBJ1-2 TRBV9 TGTGCCAGCAGCGTAGCCCAGAGGTATGGCTACACCTTC CASSVAQRYGYTF
TRBD2 . TRBJ2-7 TRBV6-1 TGTGCCAGCAGTGAGGAGCGGGGGTACGAGCAGTACTTC CASSEERGYEQYF
TRBD1 . TRBJ1-1 TRBV13 TGTGCCAGCAGCGAGAGACAGGGGAGTGCTGAAGCTTTCTTT CASSERQGSAEAFF
. . TRBJ2-1 TRBV27 TGTGCCAGCAACGGGGGGCGCAGCAATGAGCAGTTCTTC CASNGGRSNEQFF
TRBD2 . TRBJ2-3 TRBV18 TGTGCCAGCTCACCACGATTAGCGGGGGCGGGCACAGATACGCAGTATTTT CASSPRLAGAGTDTQYF
. . TRBJ2-7 TRBV30 TGTGCCTGGAAGGAGTCCTCCTACGAGCAGTACTTC CAWKESSYEQYF
TRBD1 . TRBJ1-1 TRBV28 TGTGCCAGCAGCTACGACAGGGCGAACACTGAAGCTTTTTTT CASSYDRANTEAFF
TRBD1 . TRBJ1-2 TRBV5-1 TGCGCCAGCAGTTCAGGGGGCATGACTGGCTACACCTTC CASSSGGMTGYTF
TRBD1 . TRBJ2-3 TRBV6-1 TGTGCCAGCAGTGTTGACAGGGGCCGCACAGATACGCAGTATTTT CASSVDRGRTDTQYF
. . TRBJ1-4 TRBV4-3 TGCGCCAGCACCTATTTATCGGGAGAAAAACTGTTTTTT CASTYLSGEKLFF
. . TRBJ2-3 TRBV4-1 TGCGCCAGCAGCCAAGAATGGAACGGAGGTACGCAGTATTTT CASSQEWNGGTQYF
TRBD1 . TRBJ2-7 TRBV5-1 TGCGCCAGCAGCCGGACAGGGGAGACCTACGAGCAGTACTTC CASSRTGETYEQYF
TRBD1 . TRBJ2-7 TRBV7-2 TGTGCCAGCAGCCGTCGACAGGGGACCTACGAGCAGTACTTC CASSRRQGTYEQYF
TRBD1 . TRBJ1-5 TRBV5-5 TGTGCCAGCAGCCCTGCAGGGACAGTTAACAATCAGCCCCAGCATTTT CASSPAGTVNNQPQHF
TRBD1 . TRBJ1-1 TRBV5-1 TGCGCCAGCAGTTCTACAGGGGGCTCTGTGAACACTGAAGCTTTCTTT CASSSTGGSVNTEAFF
TRBD1 . TRBJ1-2 TRBV5-1 TGCGCCAGCAGCTTGACCGGGACAGCTGATGGCTACACCTTC CASSLTGTADGYTF
. . TRBJ2-3 TRBV28 TGTGCCAGCAGTTTAACCCTTGGACAGAATACAGATACGCAGTATTTT CASSLTLGQNTDTQYF
TRBD1 . TRBJ1-2 TRBV18 TGTGCCAGCTCGCCAAGGACAGGGTCGGGGGAATATGGCTACACCTTC CASSPRTGSGEYGYTF
. . TRBJ1-2 TRBV7-9 TGTGCCAGCAGCCCCCTGTCAGGGGTCTACACCTTC CASSPLSGVYTF
. . TRBJ1-4 TRBV15 TGTGCCACCAGCGGTCTAATAACTGCCGAAAAACTGTTTTTT CATSGLITAEKLFF